A single sample is the source of the 5 T cell receptor beta chains below, sequenced in a study of T cell repertoires in cytomegalovirus infection. One entry per CDR3 protein, called by TCRdb with MiXCR from the reads. The sample includes hundreds of thousands of distinct CDR3 sequences, around 10% of them seen just once. The sample consisted of PBMCs. Receptors were obtained from a human donor in good health (CMV status not recorded). Some clones in this sample may be carry-over from other donors' samples.

This clonotype was picked up a small number of times. This sequence joins TRBV30 and TRBJ2-7, with D unresolved. With 1 base removed from V and 6 bases from J, the gap between germline ends came to 10 bases. This CDR3 contains 12 residues. Germline assignment: CDR1 GTSNPN and CDR2 SVGIG (reference sequence). This chain's CDR3 is CAWSGGFGEQYF. CDR3 DNA: TGTGCCTGGAGTGGGGGATTCGGCGAGCAGTACTTC.

The V gene is TRBV28, the J gene TRBJ1-5; D gene unclear. The germline V gene has CDR1 MDHEN and CDR2 SYDVKM. Trimming took off 8 bases at V and 0 bases at J, with 11 bases between the two ends. The length of the CDR3 is 14 residues. The CDR3 coding sequence is TGTGCCAGCGGTATGACGGTTAGCAATCAGCCCCAGCATTTT. Translated, it gives CASGMTVSNQPQHF.

This clonotype has at least ten counts. The J gene is TRBJ2-1, the V gene TRBV14; D call uncertain. V was cut by 1 base and J by 1 base, with 11 bases left in between. Germline CDR1 is SGHDN and CDR2 is FVKESK. The CDR3 has 16 amino acids. CDR3 coding DNA: TGTGCCAGCAGCCAAGTGGCCTCGTCTTCCTACAATGAGCAGTTCTTC. Translating it yields CASSQVASSSYNEQFF.

Many counts were recorded for this clonotype. The chain carries TRBV10-3 and TRBJ1-1; 9 bases are a match to TRBD1. This CDR3 has 16 amino acids. Looked up from germline, CDR1 is ENHRY and CDR2 is SYGVKD. J was trimmed by 4 bases and V by 6 bases; bases with no gene match: 12. The CDR3, as DNA: TGTGCCATCAGCCCGCGGGACAGGGCCTTTTTCACTGAAGCTTTCTTT. Protein sequence: CAISPRDRAFFTEAFF.

This clonotype has more than one count but fewer than ten. The V call is TRBV9, the J call TRBJ1-2; the D gene is possibly TRBD1 (6 bases). Trimming took 0 bases from V and 7 from J, leaving 19 bases between them. Germline CDR1 is SGDLS and CDR2 is YYNGEE. CDR3 size: 16 residues. CDR3 region: CASSVGSGTSLFGYTF. CDR3 in DNA: TGTGCCAGCAGCGTAGGGAGCGGGACAAGCCTTTTTGGCTACACCTTC. Based on the CDR3 plus reference TRBV9 and TRBJ1-2, the full variable domain is DSGVTQTPKHLITATGQRVTLRCSPRSGDLSVYWYQQSLDQGLQFLIQYYNGEERAKGNILERFSAQQFPDLHSELNLSSLELGDSALYFCASSVGSGTSLFGYTFGSGTRLTVV.